What follows are 30 T cell receptor beta chains derived from one specimen sequenced in a study of blood T cell repertoires in COVID-19. Libraries were prepared by immunoSEQ multiplex PCR; TCRdb keeps only in-frame clonotypes and omits some of them. The data contain 100,000 to 150,000 clones, approximately 80% of them singletons. Sequenced sample: peripheral blood. Receptor source: a man aged 40-49 years with active or convalescent COVID-19.

The chain has TRBV30 and TRBJ1-5, with 10 nucleotides matching TRBD1. Germline V gene data show CDR1 as GTSNPN and CDR2 as SVGIG (reference sequence). This CDR3 has 17 amino acids. The trim removed 3 bases at V and 0 bases at J, leaving 8 bases unmatched. CDR3 nucleotide sequence: TGTGCCTGGAGGGCCGGGACAGGGGACCATAGCAATCAGCCCCAGCATTTT. Amino acid sequence: CAWRAGTGDHSNQPQHF.

The rearrangement joins TRBV6-5 to TRBJ1-1, with unresolved D. The germline V gene encodes CDR1 MNHEY and CDR2 SVGAGI. This CDR3 has 16 amino acids. The V and J ends lost 4 bases and 3 bases respectively, with 18 bases between them. CDR3 coding DNA: TGTGCCAGCAGTTTCGCCCCAGTTACGAGGGACACTGAAGCTTTCTTT. Its protein product is CASSFAPVTRDTEAFF.

V gene TRBV12-3 or TRBV12-4 combines with J gene TRBJ1-3; D is unclear. Trimming stripped 4 bases from V and 2 bases from J, with 6 bases between. The CDR3 spans 13 residues. The CDR3 coding sequence is TGTGCCAGCAGTTCTACCCCTGGAAACACCATATATTTT. Its translation: CASSSTPGNTIYF.

As regards this clone: Additional DNA sequences in this sample encode the identical CDR3. The chain uses TRBV12-3 or TRBV12-4 and TRBJ2-7, with 7 bases identical to TRBD1. The length of the CDR3 is 12 residues. Trimming removed 6 bases from V and 4 bases from J; junction bases left unmatched: 3. The DNA of the CDR3 is TGTGCCAGCAGCCAACAGGGGTACGAGCAGTACTTC. It specifies CASSQQGYEQYF.

The chain recombines TRBV6-4 with TRBJ2-1; 9 bases match TRBD2. The CDR3 consists of 15 residues. The trim removed 0 bases at V and 7 bases at J, leaving 4 bases unmatched. CDR1 is MRHNA, CDR2 SNTAGT, per germline. The CDR3 region is CASSDSAGGVNEQFF. DNA of the CDR3: TGTGCCAGCAGTGACTCAGCGGGGGGAGTGAATGAGCAGTTCTTC.

V and J are TRBV4-2 and TRBJ2-2; TRBD1 is a possible D gene (6 bases). Germline-derived CDR1 and CDR2 are LGHNA and YNFKEQ. Trimming removed 4 bases from V and 3 bases from J, with 9 bases in between. This CDR3 has 14 amino acids. DNA for the CDR3: TGTGCCAGCAGCCGGGCAGGGGACACCGGGGAGCTGTTTTTT. Its translation: CASSRAGDTGELFF.

J is TRBJ2-3 and V is TRBV19; 9 bases map to TRBD2. In germline, CDR1 is LNHDA, CDR2 SQIVND (reference sequence). The CDR3 is 18 residues long. The V and J ends lost 7 bases and 6 bases, in that order; junction bases with no gene match: 20. CDR3 loop: CASNTGGLAGRPGDTQYF. The CDR3 DNA reads as TGTGCCAGTAACACCGGGGGGCTAGCGGGGCGGCCGGGGGATACGCAGTATTTT.

The CDR3 DNA reads TGTGCCAGCAGTTACAGAGCCACGTCCTACAATGAGCAGTTCTTC. Translating gives CASSYRATSYNEQFF. The chain uses TRBV6-2 or TRBV6-3 and TRBJ2-1, with D uncertain. V was cut by 2 bases and J by 1 base, with 9 bases left in between. The CDR3 runs to 15 residues. Germline lookup yields CDR1 MNHEY and CDR2 SVGEGT.

A few counts support this clone. Other DNA sequences in this sample translate to the same CDR3. The chain couples TRBV18 to TRBJ2-7; 10 bases map to TRBD1. This CDR3 contains 14 residues. J gave up 2 bases and V 3 bases, and 1 base lay outside the gene matches. The germline V gene encodes CDR1 KGHSH and CDR2 LQKENI. CDR3 coding DNA: TGTGCCAGCTCACCCGGGACAGGGGCCTACGAGCAGTACTTC. It yields the protein CASSPGTGAYEQYF.

This chain joins TRBV9 and TRBJ2-3; D is unclear. Germline lookup yields CDR1 SGDLS and CDR2 YYNGEE. The CDR3 is made up of 13 amino acids. Deletions cut 4 bases from V and 4 bases from J, with 10 bases between. This chain's CDR3 is CASSPAWPDTQYF. CDR3 bases: TGTGCCAGCAGCCCCGCATGGCCAGATACGCAGTATTTT.

The chain employs TRBV4-1 and TRBJ2-6, with 9 bases lining up with TRBD1. Per the germline V gene, CDR1 is MGHRA and CDR2 is YSYEKL. This CDR3 spans 19 amino acids. V was pared by 7 bases and J by 0 bases, with 13 bases of the junction left unmatched. CDR3 in amino acids: CASIKDDRGSLSGANVLTF. CDR3 DNA sequence: TGCGCCAGCATAAAAGACGACAGGGGGTCCCTCTCTGGGGCCAACGTCCTGACTTTC.

The J gene is TRBJ1-1, the V gene TRBV15; D is uncertain. The germline gives CDR1 LNHNV, CDR2 YYDKDF (reference sequence). The CDR3 has 11 amino acids. Trimming removed 8 bases at V and 7 bases at J, with 11 bases between. CDR3 sequence: CATPPRNEAFF. The DNA of the CDR3 is TGTGCCACCCCTCCGAGGAATGAAGCTTTCTTT.

The chain has TRBV7-9 and TRBJ2-7, with D possibly TRBD1 on 5 matching bases. Trimming took off 8 bases at V and 5 bases at J, with 19 bases between the two ends. CDR3 length equals 14 residues. CDR1 and CDR2 from the germline V gene are SEHNR and FQNEAQ (reference sequence). In DNA, the CDR3 is TGTGCCAGCTCCACTGGGGCAGGGCATAACGAGCAGTACTTC. This sequence encodes CASSTGAGHNEQYF. The full variable domain, in which reference TRBV7-9 and TRBJ2-7 provide the parts outside the CDR3, is DTGVSQNPRHKITKRGQNVTFRCDPISEHNRLYWYRQTLGQGPEFLTYFQNEAQLEKSRLLSDRFSAERPKGSFSTLEIQRTEQGDSAMYLCASSTGAGHNEQYFGPGTRLTVT.

CDR3 coding DNA: TGTGCCAGCAGGGGGATGGGACAGACCTACAATGAGCAGTTCTTC. It specifies CASRGMGQTYNEQFF. This chain links TRBV6-5 with TRBJ2-1; TRBD1 aligns across 7 bases. The CDR3 contains 15 residues. V shed 6 bases, J shed 2 bases, and the junction held 7 bases outside the gene matches. The V gene's germline CDR1 is MNHEY and CDR2 SVGAGI.

The chain joins TRBV28 to TRBJ1-6; D is possibly TRBD1 (6 bases). V was trimmed by 5 bases and J by 6 bases, leaving 11 bases between them. The CDR3 runs 14 residues. Germline-derived CDR1 and CDR2 are MDHEN and SYDVKM. The CDR3 loop is CASSVGGINSPLHF. For the CDR3, the DNA is TGTGCCAGCAGTGTAGGGGGAATTAATTCACCCCTCCACTTT.

This chain links TRBV5-5 with TRBJ2-5; weak D call: TRBD2 (7 bases). Germline assignment: CDR1 SGHKS and CDR2 YYEKEE (reference sequence). CDR3 length: 14 residues. Trimming stripped 1 base from V and 4 bases from J, with 11 bases between. The CDR3 loop reads CASSLSGGTETQYF. The CDR3 nucleotides read TGTGCCAGCAGCTTGTCGGGGGGCACAGAGACCCAGTACTTC.

This chain connects TRBV18 to TRBJ2-1; 7 positions match TRBD2. From germline, CDR1 is KGHSH and CDR2 LQKENI. The V segment lost 0 bases and the J segment 9 bases; nucleotides outside the gene matches: 14. CDR3 size: 17 residues. The CDR3 reads CASSPPGGGSALVEQFF. The CDR3 DNA is TGTGCCAGCTCACCACCGGGGGGGGGAAGTGCCCTCGTTGAGCAGTTCTTC.

This chain uses TRBV7-2 with TRBJ1-3; the match to TRBD1 covers 8 bases. The CDR3 sequence is 14 residues long. Germline CDR1 SGHTA, CDR2 FQGNSA. V was pared by 8 bases and J by 3 bases, with 6 bases of the junction left unmatched. The CDR3 sequence: CASGTGTGGNTIYF. The CDR3 nucleotides are TGTGCCAGCGGGACCGGGACAGGTGGAAACACCATATATTTT.

This chain joins TRBV19 and TRBJ2-1; TRBD1 aligns across 10 bases. Germline V gene sequence: CDR1 LNHDA, CDR2 SQIVND (reference sequence). The CDR3 runs to 16 residues. V lost 5 bases, J lost 9 bases, and 13 bases stayed unmatched. The CDR3 bases are TGTGCCAGTAGTCCCAGGACAGGGGGAACGGGGGGTGAGCAGTTCTTC. Its translation is CASSPRTGGTGGEQFF.

The chain recombines TRBV3-1 (or the pseudogene TRBV3-2) with TRBJ2-7; 8 bases are a match to TRBD1. CDR1 is LGHDT, CDR2 YNNKEL, per germline (reference sequence). The trim removed 7 bases at V and 3 bases at J, leaving 11 bases unmatched. This CDR3 is built from 15 residues. The CDR3 coding sequence is TGTGCCAGCACCCCTTCAGGACAGGGCCTCTACGAGCAGTACTTC. This translates into CASTPSGQGLYEQYF.

This clone has a single count. The CDR3 loop is CASDRSTYEQYF. The CDR3 region has the DNA TGTGCCAGTGACAGGTCCACCTACGAGCAGTACTTC. V gene TRBV6-5 combines with J gene TRBJ2-7, with a possible D match to TRBD1 (6 bases). The V end was cut by 9 bases, the J end by 2 bases, with 11 bases between. The CDR3 extends over 12 amino acids. Germline V gives CDR1 MNHEY, CDR2 SVGAGI.

The genes are TRBV6-1 and TRBJ1-1; D perhaps matches TRBD1 (5 bases). The ends were cut back, 3 bases at V and 11 bases at J, with 7 bases in the middle. The CDR3 extends over 10 amino acids. Germline V lookup: CDR1 MNHNS, CDR2 SASEGT. Here the CDR3 DNA reads TGTGCCAGCAGTGACAGGGCGGCTTTCTTT. The encoded protein is CASSDRAAFF.

This sequence joins TRBV6-5 and TRBJ2-7; 7 bases agree with TRBD2. Germline CDR1 reads MNHEY; CDR2 reads SVGAGI. Trimming at V came to 10 bases and at J to 0 bases, leaving 12 bases not matched to a gene. This CDR3 contains 15 residues. Written as DNA, the CDR3 is TGTGCCACCGCGACATCGGGGGGAATCTCCTACGAGCAGTACTTC. Protein: CATATSGGISYEQYF.

The rearrangement joins TRBV21-1 to TRBJ2-2; TRBD1, the D gene given by the table, was not confirmed from the DNA. TRBV21-1 is annotated as a pseudogene. There are 16 residues in the CDR3. The CDR3, as DNA: TGTGCCAGCAGCAAATGGGACAGAGTTAACACCGGGGAGCTGTTTTTT. It codes for CASSKWDRVNTGELFF.

The chain is built from TRBV14 and TRBJ2-7, with D tentatively TRBD1 (6 bases). CDR1 SGHDN and CDR2 FVKESK come from the germline V gene. Deletions cut 4 bases from V and 4 bases from J, with 8 bases between. The CDR3 has 12 residues. CDR3 nucleotides: TGTGCCAGCAGCCTACAGGGTTACGAGCAGTACTTC. Amino acid sequence: CASSLQGYEQYF.

The chain joins TRBV4-1 to TRBJ2-7; a possible D gene is TRBD1 (6 bases). The CDR3 consists of 15 residues. The germline gives CDR1 MGHRA, CDR2 YSYEKL. V was pared by 0 bases and J by 5 bases, with 14 bases between. CDR3 loop: CASSQDGAGAHEQYF. In DNA form, the CDR3 reads TGCGCCAGCAGCCAAGATGGGGCAGGGGCCCACGAGCAGTACTTC.

This CDR3 reads CASSLIQAGSYEQYF. CDR3 nucleotides: TGTGCCAGCAGCTTAATTCAGGCAGGGTCCTACGAGCAGTACTTC. The chain has TRBV7-9 and TRBJ2-7; D is perhaps TRBD1 (5 bases). This CDR3 is 15 amino acids long. CDR1 is SEHNR and CDR2 is FQNEAQ in the germline V gene (reference sequence). The ends were cut back, 2 bases at V and 1 base at J, with 12 bases in the middle.

With respect to this clone: Different DNA sequences within this sample yield the same CDR3. The rearrangement links TRBV5-4 to TRBJ1-1; the D gene is possibly TRBD1 (5 bases). Trimming took off 4 bases at V and 0 bases at J, with 10 bases between the two ends. The CDR3 loop spans 14 amino acids. Germline loops: CDR1 SGHNT, CDR2 YYREEE (reference sequence). In DNA form, the CDR3 reads TGTGCCAGCAGCCTGGGGCAGATGAACACTGAAGCTTTCTTT. This sequence encodes CASSLGQMNTEAFF.

This clone was seen only once. This chain connects TRBV2 to TRBJ2-2; 8 nucleotides match TRBD1. Trimming at V came to 6 bases and at J to 6 bases, leaving 6 bases not matched to a gene. The CDR3 covers 14 residues. Germline V gives CDR1 SNHLY, CDR2 FYNNEI. As DNA, the CDR3 is TGTGCCAGCAGCACAGGGGGAATCGCCGGGGAGCTGTTTTTT. It codes for CASSTGGIAGELFF.

The chain employs TRBV5-1 and TRBJ2-2; D is perhaps TRBD1 (6 bases). The CDR3 covers 15 residues. V was pared by 0 bases and J by 6 bases, with 12 bases between. Germline lookup yields CDR1 SGHRS and CDR2 YFSETQ. CDR3 in DNA: TGCGCCAGCAGCTTGGATCAGGGGCCCCCCGGGGAGCTGTTTTTT. It specifies CASSLDQGPPGELFF.